Listed below are T cell receptor beta chains from one sample, sequenced in a study of CD8+ T cells in alopecia areata. Libraries were prepared by immunoSEQ multiplex PCR; TCRdb keeps only in-frame clonotypes and omits some of them. This table has roughly 190,000 clones, 55% to 70% appearing once. The sample consisted of CD4+ T cells sorted from blood, taken at week 4, from a patient treated with tofacitinib. These receptors all come from a human donor with alopecia areata. CDR3s include the opening cysteine and the closing phenylalanine or tryptophan. A D gene is named only where the DNA matches it firmly. Expanded clones are given a class, and other clones once, few, many or no size at all.

>TRBV15|NA|TRBJ2-5|NA
TGTGCCACCAGCAGAGATTTTGGAACAGAAGAGACCCAGTACTTC
CATSRDFGTEETQYF
>TRBV9|NA|TRBJ2-5|NA
TGTGCCAGCAGCGTAGGTCCAGGGGAAGGGGAGACCCAGTACTTC
CASSVGPGEGETQYF
>TRBV5-4|NA|TRBJ2-6|NA
TGTGCCAGCAGCTTAAGGGGGGCGACTGGGGCCAACGTCCTGACTTTC
CASSLRGATGANVLTF
>TRBV9|NA|TRBJ2-3|NA
TGTGCCAGCAGCGTTATAGCGACCAGCACAGATACGCAGTATTTT
CASSVIATSTDTQYF
>TRBV19|NA|TRBJ1-3|TRBD1
TGTGCCAGTAGTCCGTCGGACAGGCGCTCTGGAAACACCATATATTTT
CASSPSDRRSGNTIYF
>TRBV23-1|once|TRBJ1-6|TRBD1
TGCGCCAGCAGTCAATATCTCTTCAGACAGGGGGAGGAACCCCTCCACTTT
CASSQYLFRQGEEPLHF
>TRBV7-7|few|TRBJ2-2|NA
TGTGCTAGCAGCTTCGAGGGAGCGGTCACCGGGGAGCTGTTTTTT
CASSFEGAVTGELFF
>TRBV29-1|NA|TRBJ2-6|TRBD1
TGCAGCGTGGCGGGACAGGGGGCGGCTGGGGCCAACGTCCTGACTTTC
CSVAGQGAAGANVLTF
>TRBV28|few|TRBJ2-7|NA
TGTGCCAGCAGTGACCGGGACGAGCAGTACTTC
CASSDRDEQYF
>TRBV18|NA|TRBJ2-7|NA
TGTGCCAGCTCATCGGTTGCTGGAAGCGGCGCCGAGCAGTACTTC
CASSSVAGSGAEQYF
>TRBV4-1|NA|TRBJ2-7|NA
TGCGCCAGCAGCCAAGATTTAACCTACTACGAGCAGTACTTC
CASSQDLTYYEQYF
>TRBV2|NA|TRBJ1-1|TRBD1
TGTGCCAGCAGAGGGACAGCGACCGTTGCTTTCTTT
CASRGTATVAFF
>TRBV7-9|NA|TRBJ1-1|TRBD1
TGTGCCAGCAGCCTTCCGACAGGGGATACAGTTGAAGCTTTCTTT
CASSLPTGDTVEAFF
>TRBV29-1|NA|TRBJ2-3|TRBD1
TGCAGCGTCGAGGGACAGGGCGGGAGCACAGATACGCAGTATTTT
CSVEGQGGSTDTQYF
>TRBV19|NA|TRBJ2-7|NA
TGTGCCAGCTCGAAACCAAGACAGGATGGATACTACGAGCAGTACTTC
CASSKPRQDGYYEQYF
>TRBV25-1|few|TRBJ2-5|NA
TGTGCCAGCAGCGGGGTCGGAAATCAAGAGACCCAGTACTTC
CASSGVGNQETQYF
>TRBV7-8|NA|TRBJ2-1|NA
TGTGCCAGCAGCCCAATGGGTCGTATCTACAATGAGCAGTTCTTC
CASSPMGRIYNEQFF
>TRBV15|once|TRBJ2-3|NA
TGTGCCACCAGCAGGGGGGATACGCAGTATTTT
CATSRGDTQYF
>TRBV30|NA|TRBJ2-5|TRBD2
TGTGCCTGGAGTTTGGGTAGCGGGTTAGAGACCCAGTACTTC
CAWSLGSGLETQYF
>TRBV15|NA|TRBJ1-5|TRBD1
TGTGCCACCAGCAGCGACAGGGCCAGAAATCAGCCCCAGCATTTT
CATSSDRARNQPQHF
>TRBV7-2|NA|TRBJ2-7|NA
TGTGCCAGCAGCCGGCGGGTAGGGGGCTACGAGCAGTACTTC
CASSRRVGGYEQYF
>TRBV11-2|few|TRBJ2-3|NA
TGTGCCAGCAGCCCCGATCGGGGACGTAGCACAGATACGCAGTATTTT
CASSPDRGRSTDTQYF
>TRBV29-1|NA|TRBJ2-7|TRBD1
TGCAGCGTGCGCGACAGGGTTAGCTCCTACGAGCAGTACTTC
CSVRDRVSSYEQYF
>TRBV5-4|NA|TRBJ2-1|TRBD2
TGTGCCAGCAGCCAAGATGTAGGCGGGGGACTAGCGGGAGGCCGTCGGTTCTTC
CASSQDVGGGLAGGRRFF
>TRBV6-6|few|TRBJ2-1|NA
TGTGCCAGCAGTTACGGGCAGGGCCCCTACAATGAGCAGTTCTTC
CASSYGQGPYNEQFF
>TRBV2|NA|TRBJ1-3|NA
TGTGCCAGCAGTGAAGGGGGCCAGGGAGGTAACACCATATATTTT
CASSEGGQGGNTIYF
>TRBV15|NA|TRBJ2-7|NA
TGTGCCACCAGCAGAGATACAGGCTTCTACGAGCAGTACTTC
CATSRDTGFYEQYF
>TRBV5-8|NA|TRBJ1-2|NA
TGTGCCAGCAGCTTGGGAGGGGCGAGCAACTATGGCTACACCTTC
CASSLGGASNYGYTF
>TRBV6-6|NA|TRBJ1-1|NA
TGTGCCAGCAGTTACGAAGGGGGGACTGAAGCTTTCTTT
CASSYEGGTEAFF
>TRBV29-1|NA|TRBJ2-2|NA
TGCAGCGTTGACTCGGGGCTTGGGGACACCGGGGAGCTGTTTTTT
CSVDSGLGDTGELFF
>TRBV30|NA|TRBJ1-1|NA
TGTGCCTGGAGTCAGGGCGCCCCTGGGGCTTTCTTT
CAWSQGAPGAFF
>TRBV30|NA|TRBJ1-2|NA
TGTGCCTGGAGTGTACGTACAGACGGTGGCTACACCTTC
CAWSVRTDGGYTF
>TRBV6-1|NA|TRBJ2-3|TRBD2
TGTGCCAGCAGTGTTAGCGGGAGGTCAACAGATACGCAGTATTTT
CASSVSGRSTDTQYF
>TRBV4-2|NA|TRBJ1-2|NA
TGTGCCAGCAGCCAAGATCGGAGGACCTATGGCTACACCTTC
CASSQDRRTYGYTF
>TRBV30|NA|TRBJ2-7|NA
TGTGCCTGGAGTGAAAGAGACGAGCAGTACTTC
CAWSERDEQYF
>TRBV29-1|NA|TRBJ2-5|TRBD1
TGCAGCGTTGGCCAGGGGGCCGGGCAAGAGACCCAGTACTTC
CSVGQGAGQETQYF
>TRBV7-3|NA|TRBJ2-1|NA
TGTGCCAGCAGCTCCGGACTAAGGTCCTACAATGAGCAGTTCTTC
CASSSGLRSYNEQFF
>TRBV7-9|NA|TRBJ2-1|TRBD2
TGTGCCAGCTCGGGACTAGGTGGTCTCGGTGAGCAGTTCTTC
CASSGLGGLGEQFF
>TRBV29-1|NA|TRBJ1-2|TRBD1
TGCAGCTCCAAAGTGGGGGGACAGACAAACTATGGCTACACCTTC
CSSKVGGQTNYGYTF
>TRBV19|once|TRBJ2-1|TRBD1
TGTGCCAGTAGTATCCCGGGACAGGGGTCGAATGAGCAGTTCTTC
CASSIPGQGSNEQFF
>TRBV4-3|NA|TRBJ2-2|TRBD2
TGCGCCAGCAGCCAAGAGGTGGGAGGGGCTAACACCGGGGAGCTGTTTTTT
CASSQEVGGANTGELFF
>TRBV4-1|NA|TRBJ2-6|TRBD1
TGCGCCAGCAGCCTGGGACAGGGGAGCTCCGGGGCCAACGTCCTGACTTTC
CASSLGQGSSGANVLTF
>TRBV30|NA|TRBJ1-1|NA
TGTGCCTGGAGTGTAATGGGAGGTTCCACTGAAGCTTTCTTT
CAWSVMGGSTEAFF
>TRBV6-5|NA|TRBJ2-7|NA
TGTGCCAGCGGGCAGGGACCCTCCTACGAGCAGTACTTC
CASGQGPSYEQYF
>TRBV5-1|NA|TRBJ2-7|TRBD1
TGCGCCAGCAGCTCCGGGACAGCCTACGAGCAGTACTTC
CASSSGTAYEQYF
>TRBV29-1|NA|TRBJ1-1|TRBD1
TGCAGCGCTGTTGACAGGGGCCGACTGATAGCTTTCTTT
CSAVDRGRLIAFF
>TRBV7-2|few|TRBJ1-5|NA
TGTGCCAGCAGCTTTTCGGGCAATCAGCCCCAGCATTTT
CASSFSGNQPQHF
>TRBV30|NA|TRBJ2-5|TRBD2
TGTGCCTGGAGTCTGGGGGAGGGAGTGACCCAGTACTTC
CAWSLGEGVTQYF
>TRBV7-2|once|TRBJ2-3|NA
TGTGCCAGCAGTGGGGGGCAGGGAACAGATACGCAGTATTTT
CASSGGQGTDTQYF
>TRBV2|NA|TRBJ2-5|TRBD1
TGTGCCAGCAGCCGGGACAGGGGGGAGACCCAGTACTTC
CASSRDRGETQYF
>TRBV4-2|NA|TRBJ2-1|TRBD2
TGTGCCAGCAGCACGCGACTAGCGGGTAATGAGCAGTTCTTC
CASSTRLAGNEQFF
>TRBV5-4|NA|TRBJ2-1|NA
TGTGCCAGCAGCTTGGTGGGTCAGATATACAATGAGCAGTTCTTC
CASSLVGQIYNEQFF
>TRBV20-1|NA|TRBJ2-3|NA
TGCAGTGCTGAAACCCGAGATACGCAGTATTTT
CSAETRDTQYF